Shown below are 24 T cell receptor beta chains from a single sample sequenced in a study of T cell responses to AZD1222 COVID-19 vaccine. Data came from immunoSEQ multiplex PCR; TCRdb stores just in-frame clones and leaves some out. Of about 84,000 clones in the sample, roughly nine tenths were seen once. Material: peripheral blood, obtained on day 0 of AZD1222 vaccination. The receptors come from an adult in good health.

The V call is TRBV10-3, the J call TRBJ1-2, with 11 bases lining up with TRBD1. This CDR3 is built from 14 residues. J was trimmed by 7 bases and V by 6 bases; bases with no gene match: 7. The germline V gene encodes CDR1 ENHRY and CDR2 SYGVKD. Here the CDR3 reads CAIRQGQGAGGYTF. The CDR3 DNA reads TGTGCCATCAGACAAGGACAGGGGGCGGGTGGCTACACCTTC.

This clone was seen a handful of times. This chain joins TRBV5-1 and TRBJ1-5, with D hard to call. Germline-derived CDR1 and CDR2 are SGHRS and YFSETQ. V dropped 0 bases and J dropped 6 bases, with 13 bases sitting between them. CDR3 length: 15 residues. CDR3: CASSLEGSLGQPQHF. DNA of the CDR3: TGCGCCAGCAGCTTGGAGGGTAGTTTGGGTCAGCCCCAGCATTTT. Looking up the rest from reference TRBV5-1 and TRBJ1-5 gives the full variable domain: KAGVTQTPRYLIKTRGQQVTLSCSPISGHRSVSWYQQTPGQGLQFLFEYFSETQRNKGNFPGRFSGRQFSNSRSEMNVSTLELGDSALYLCASSLEGSLGQPQHFGDGTRLSIL.

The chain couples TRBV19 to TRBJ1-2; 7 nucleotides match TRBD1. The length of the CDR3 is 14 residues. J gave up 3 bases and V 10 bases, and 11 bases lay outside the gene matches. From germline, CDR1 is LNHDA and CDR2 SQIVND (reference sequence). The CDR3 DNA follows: TGTGCCACCGAGGGAGCGGGACAGCACTATGGCTACACCTTC. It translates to CATEGAGQHYGYTF.

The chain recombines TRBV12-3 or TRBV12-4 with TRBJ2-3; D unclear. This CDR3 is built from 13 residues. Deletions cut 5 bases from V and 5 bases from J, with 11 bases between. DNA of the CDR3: TGTGCCAGCAGTCCTTACTTGAGAGATACGCAGTATTTT. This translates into CASSPYLRDTQYF.

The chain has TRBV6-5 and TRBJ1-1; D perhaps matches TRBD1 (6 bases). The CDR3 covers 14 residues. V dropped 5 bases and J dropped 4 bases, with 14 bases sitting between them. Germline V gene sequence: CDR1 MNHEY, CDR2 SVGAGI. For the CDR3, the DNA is TGTGCCAGCAGTCGGCAGGGGTTCGGCACTGAAGCTTTCTTT. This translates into CASSRQGFGTEAFF.

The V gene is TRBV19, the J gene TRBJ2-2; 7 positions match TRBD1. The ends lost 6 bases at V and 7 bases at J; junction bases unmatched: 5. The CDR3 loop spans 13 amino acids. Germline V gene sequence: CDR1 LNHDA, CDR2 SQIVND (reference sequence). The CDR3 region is CASRRQGDGELFF. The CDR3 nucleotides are TGTGCCAGTAGACGACAGGGTGACGGGGAGCTGTTTTTT.

The CDR3 reads CASSSYRGSREKLFF. Written as DNA, the CDR3 is TGTGCCAGCAGCTCATACAGAGGGAGTCGTGAAAAACTGTTTTTT. The chain is built from TRBV7-2 and TRBJ1-4; D not resolved. There are 15 residues in the CDR3. CDR1 is SGHTA and CDR2 is FQGNSA in the germline V gene. V lost 4 bases and J lost 7, with 16 bases in between.

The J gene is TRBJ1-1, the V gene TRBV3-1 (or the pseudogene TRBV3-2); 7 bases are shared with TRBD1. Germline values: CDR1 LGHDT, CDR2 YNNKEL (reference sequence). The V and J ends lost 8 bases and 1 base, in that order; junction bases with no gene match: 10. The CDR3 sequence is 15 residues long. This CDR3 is CASSTTGAANTEAFF. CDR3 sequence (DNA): TGTGCCAGCTCCACCACAGGGGCCGCGAACACTGAAGCTTTCTTT.

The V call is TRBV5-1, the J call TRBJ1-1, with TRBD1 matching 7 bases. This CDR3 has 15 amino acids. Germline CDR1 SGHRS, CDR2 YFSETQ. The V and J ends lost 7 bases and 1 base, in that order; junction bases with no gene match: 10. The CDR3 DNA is TGCGCCAGCCAAAGGGGGCCCACCCGGAACACTGAAGCTTTCTTT. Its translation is CASQRGPTRNTEAFF.

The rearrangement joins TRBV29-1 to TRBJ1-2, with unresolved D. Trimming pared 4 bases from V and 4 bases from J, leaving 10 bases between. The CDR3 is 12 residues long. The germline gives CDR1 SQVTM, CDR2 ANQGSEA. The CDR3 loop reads CSVGGGSYGYTF. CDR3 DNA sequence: TGCAGCGTTGGGGGAGGGTCCTATGGCTACACCTTC.

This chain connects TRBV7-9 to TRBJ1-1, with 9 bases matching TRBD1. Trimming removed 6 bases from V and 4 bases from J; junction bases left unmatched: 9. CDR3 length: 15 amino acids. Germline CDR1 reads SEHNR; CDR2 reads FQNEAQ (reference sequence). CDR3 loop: CASRYRGQGITEAFF. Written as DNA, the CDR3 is TGTGCCAGCAGATACAGGGGGCAAGGGATCACTGAAGCTTTCTTT.

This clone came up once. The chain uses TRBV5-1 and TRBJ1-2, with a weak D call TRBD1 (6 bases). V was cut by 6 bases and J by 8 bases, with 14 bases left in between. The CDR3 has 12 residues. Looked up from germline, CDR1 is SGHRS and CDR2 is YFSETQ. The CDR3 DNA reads TGCGCCAGCACTTCACAGGGCCGGGGCTACACCTTC. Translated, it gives CASTSQGRGYTF.

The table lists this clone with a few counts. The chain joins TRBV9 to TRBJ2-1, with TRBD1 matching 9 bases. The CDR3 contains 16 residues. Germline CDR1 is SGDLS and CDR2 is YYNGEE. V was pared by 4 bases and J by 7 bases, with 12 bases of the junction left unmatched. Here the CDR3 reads CASSPVGTGMGNEQFF. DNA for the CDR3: TGTGCCAGCAGCCCAGTAGGGACAGGGATGGGGAATGAGCAGTTCTTC.

CDR3 coding DNA: TGTGCCAGTAGTATTAACTATGGCTACACCTTC. The encoded protein is CASSINYGYTF. The rearrangement joins TRBV19 to TRBJ1-2; D is undetermined. Germline V gene lookup returns CDR1 LNHDA and CDR2 SQIVND (reference sequence). CDR3 size: 11 residues. V gave up 3 bases and J gave up 1 base, with 0 bases separating them.

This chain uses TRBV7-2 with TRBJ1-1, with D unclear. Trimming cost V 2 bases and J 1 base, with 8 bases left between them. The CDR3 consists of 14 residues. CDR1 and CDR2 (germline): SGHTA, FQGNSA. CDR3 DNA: TGTGCCAGCAGCTTATCAGGCGGGAACACTGAAGCTTTCTTT. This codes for CASSLSGGNTEAFF.

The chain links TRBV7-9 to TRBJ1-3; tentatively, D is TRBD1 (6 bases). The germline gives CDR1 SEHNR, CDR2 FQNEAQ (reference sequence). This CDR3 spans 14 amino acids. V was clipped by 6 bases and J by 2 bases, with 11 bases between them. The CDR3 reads CASSSRGAGNTIYF. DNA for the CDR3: TGTGCCAGCAGTTCCAGGGGCGCTGGAAACACCATATATTTT.

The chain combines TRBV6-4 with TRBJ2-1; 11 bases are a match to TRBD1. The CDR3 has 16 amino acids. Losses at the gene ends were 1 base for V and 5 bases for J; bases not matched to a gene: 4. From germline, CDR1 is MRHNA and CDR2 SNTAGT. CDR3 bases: TGTGCCAGCAGTGACTTCGGGACAGGGGGAAACAATGAGCAGTTCTTC. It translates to CASSDFGTGGNNEQFF.

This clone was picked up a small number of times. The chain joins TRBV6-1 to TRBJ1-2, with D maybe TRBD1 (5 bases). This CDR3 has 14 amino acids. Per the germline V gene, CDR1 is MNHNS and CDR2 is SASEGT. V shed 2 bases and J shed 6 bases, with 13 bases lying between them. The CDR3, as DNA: TGTGCCAGCAGTGAAAGGGTTGAAGGGGATGGCTACACCTTC. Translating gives CASSERVEGDGYTF.

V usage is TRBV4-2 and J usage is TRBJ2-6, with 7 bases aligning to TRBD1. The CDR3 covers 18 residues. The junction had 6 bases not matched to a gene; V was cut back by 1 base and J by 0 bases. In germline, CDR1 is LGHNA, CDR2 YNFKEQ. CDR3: CASSQVAGGSSGANVLTF. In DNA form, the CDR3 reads TGTGCCAGCAGCCAAGTGGCAGGGGGAAGCTCTGGGGCCAACGTCCTGACTTTC.

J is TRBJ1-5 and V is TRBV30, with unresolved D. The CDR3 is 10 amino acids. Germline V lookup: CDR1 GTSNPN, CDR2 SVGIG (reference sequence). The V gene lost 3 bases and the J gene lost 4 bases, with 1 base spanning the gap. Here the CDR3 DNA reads TGTGCCTGGAGGAATCAGCCCCAGCATTTT. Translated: CAWRNQPQHF.

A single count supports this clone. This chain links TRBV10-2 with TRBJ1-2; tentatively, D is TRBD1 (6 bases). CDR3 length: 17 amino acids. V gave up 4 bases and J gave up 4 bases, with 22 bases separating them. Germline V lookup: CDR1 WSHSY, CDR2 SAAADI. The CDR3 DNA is TGCGCCAGCAGTGCTTCGAGGTCAGGGGAGGGCAGCTATGGCTACACCTTC. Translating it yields CASSASRSGEGSYGYTF.

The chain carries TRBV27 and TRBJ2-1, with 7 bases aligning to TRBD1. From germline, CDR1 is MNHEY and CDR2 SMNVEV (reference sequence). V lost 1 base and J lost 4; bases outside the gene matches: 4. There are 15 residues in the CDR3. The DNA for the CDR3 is TGTGCCAGCAGTTTATTTAGCAGGGGGTACAATGAGCAGTTCTTC. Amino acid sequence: CASSLFSRGYNEQFF.

Written as DNA, the CDR3 is TGTGCCAGCAGCTTGGCGTCGGGGACGCTCGCTGAAGCTTTCTTT. Translated, it gives CASSLASGTLAEAFF. The chain couples TRBV7-9 to TRBJ1-1, with TRBD1 as a possible D gene (5 bases). V was trimmed by 3 bases and J by 6 bases, leaving 17 bases between them. There are 15 residues in the CDR3. Germline-derived CDR1 and CDR2 are SEHNR and FQNEAQ (reference sequence).

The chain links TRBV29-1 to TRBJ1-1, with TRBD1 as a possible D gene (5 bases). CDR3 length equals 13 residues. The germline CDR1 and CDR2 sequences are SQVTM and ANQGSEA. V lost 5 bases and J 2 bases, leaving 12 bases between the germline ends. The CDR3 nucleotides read TGCAGCGTTCGTAGAGGGGACAACACTGAAGCTTTCTTT. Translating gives CSVRRGDNTEAFF.